Here is one T cell receptor beta chain with its context. The antigen is unknown. Losses at the gene ends were 0 bases for V and 3 bases for J; bases not matched to a gene: 2. This CDR3 is built from 15 residues. Germline V gene sequence: CDR1 MDHEN, CDR2 SYDVKM. TCRdb's copy holds only in-frame clones and misses some; the assay was immunoSEQ multiplex PCR. Counted here are about 150,000 clones, 80% to 90% occurring once; the ten biggest clones make up roughly 4.7%. The source of the sample is a study of T cell responses to AZD1222 COVID-19 vaccine. General study findings and limits: Mostly white British, mostly female donors; authors suggested clonal diversity may be underestimated.

This sequence was found in an adult in good health. This chain uses TRBV28 with TRBJ2-1, with 7 bases fitting TRBD2. Sequenced material: peripheral blood, taken on day 0 of AZD1222 vaccination. Written as DNA, the CDR3 is TGTGCCAGCAGTTTATGGCTAGCGGACTACAATGAGCAGTTCTTC. Residues: CASSLWLADYNEQFF.